One and the same sample provided the 28 T cell receptor beta chains below, sequenced in a study. In TCRdb, the RT-PCR reads were re-called with MiXCR into one record per CDR3 protein. Of hundreds of thousands of distinct CDR3 sequences listed, about 14% are singletons. Sequencing was performed on memory CD4+ T cells from blood. These receptors were collected from a female donor in good health, serving as a healthy control.

The genes are TRBV9 and TRBJ1-3; 7 nucleotides agree with TRBD1. CDR3 length: 15 residues. CDR1 SGDLS and CDR2 YYNGEE come from the germline V gene. Unmatched junction bases numbered 4, after V lost 2 bases and J lost 2 bases. In DNA, the CDR3 is TGTGCCAGCAGCGTCCAGGGGACAGCTGGAAACACCATATATTTT. Residues: CASSVQGTAGNTIYF. Full variable domain (missing parts from reference TRBV9 and TRBJ1-3): DSGVTQTPKHLITATGQRVTLRCSPRSGDLSVYWYQQSLDQGLQFLIQYYNGEERAKGNILERFSAQQFPDLHSELNLSSLELGDSALYFCASSVQGTAGNTIYFGEGSWLTVV.

In this sample, this clonotype turned up a few times. V is TRBV27 and J is TRBJ2-3, with D possibly TRBD1 on 5 matching bases. The germline V gene encodes CDR1 MNHEY and CDR2 SMNVEV (reference sequence). This CDR3 has 15 residues. V was cut by 8 bases and J by 1 base, with 16 bases left in between. CDR3 amino acids: CASRAYRSRTDTQYF. The DNA for the CDR3 is TGTGCCAGCCGAGCTTACAGGTCCCGCACAGATACGCAGTATTTT.

This chain joins TRBV6-5 and TRBJ2-7, with D possibly matching TRBD2 (7 bases). The germline V and J ends were trimmed by 0 bases and 2 bases, with 14 bases remaining between them. The CDR3 sequence is 16 residues long. Looked up from germline, CDR1 is MNHEY and CDR2 is SVGAGI. The CDR3 nucleotides read TGTGCCAGCAGTTACTCGGGAAGGGGGGGAGCCTACGAGCAGTACTTC. This encodes CASSYSGRGGAYEQYF.

This chain joins TRBV20-1 and TRBJ2-3; 12 bases fit TRBD1. The CDR3 has 13 amino acids. Trimming took 6 bases from V and 4 from J; bases not matched to a gene: 2. Germline V CDR1 and CDR2: DFQATT, SNEGSKA (reference sequence). The CDR3 DNA is TGCAGTGCCGGGGACAGGGGGCCAGATACGCAGTATTTT. Translating gives CSAGDRGPDTQYF.

A note on this clonotype: Germline and junction disagree at one end, which may indicate a read error. This rearrangement joins TRBV24-1 to TRBJ2-2, with D possibly TRBD2 on 5 matching bases. Germline V CDR1 and CDR2: KGHDR, SFDVKD. This CDR3 has 16 amino acids. Here the CDR3 reads CATSDLPEQNTGDLFF. The CDR3 nucleotides are TGTGCCACCAGTGACTTACCAGAGCAGAACACCGGGGATCTGTTTTTT.

This sequence joins TRBV7-9 and TRBJ2-7, with 8 bases aligning to TRBD2. Germline-derived CDR1 and CDR2 are SEHNR and FQNEAQ (reference sequence). The CDR3 has 16 residues. V lost 0 bases and J lost 6; bases outside the gene matches: 10. CDR3 residues: CASSLAFAGGSPEQYF. The CDR3 DNA is TGTGCCAGCAGCTTAGCGTTTGCGGGAGGATCGCCCGAGCAGTACTTC.

This clonotype was counted a few times. This chain joins TRBV6-5 and TRBJ2-1; D perhaps matches TRBD1 (6 bases). The CDR3 has 17 amino acids. Germline CDR1 and CDR2: MNHEY and SVGAGI. Trimming took 0 bases from V and 11 from J, leaving 23 bases between them. CDR3 sequence: CASSYSEGWTVGGKQFF. CDR3 nucleotides: TGTGCCAGCAGTTACTCCGAAGGCTGGACAGTAGGGGGAAAGCAGTTCTTC.

The rearrangement links TRBV27 to TRBJ2-1; possible D gene TRBD1, 5 bases. V lost 5 bases to trimming and J lost 7 bases, with 18 bases between them. CDR1 MNHEY and CDR2 SMNVEV come from the germline V gene (reference sequence). The CDR3 loop spans 15 amino acids. As DNA, the CDR3 is TGTGCCAGCAGTAGTCGGGCAGGGTTGAAGAATGAGCAGTTCTTC. It encodes CASSSRAGLKNEQFF.

In this sample, this clonotype turned up a few times. The chain uses TRBV6-1 and TRBJ2-1; weak D call: TRBD1 (5 bases). The CDR3 sequence is 13 residues long. Germline V lookup: CDR1 MNHNS, CDR2 SASEGT. The V end was cut by 3 bases, the J end by 13 bases, with 16 bases between. The CDR3 spells CASSDMAVGLQFF. The CDR3, as DNA: TGTGCCAGCAGTGATATGGCGGTGGGGCTCCAGTTCTTC.

Only one count was recorded for this clonotype. This rearrangement joins TRBV27 to TRBJ1-5; TRBD1 is a possible D gene (5 bases). Germline CDR1 is MNHEY and CDR2 is SMNVEV (reference sequence). The CDR3 has 15 amino acids. Trimming pared 3 bases from V and 2 bases from J, leaving 11 bases between. CDR3 in amino acids: CASSFLRGGNQPQHF. In nucleotides, the CDR3 is TGTGCCAGCAGTTTTTTAAGGGGCGGCAATCAGCCCCAGCATTTT.

This clonotype was seen a few times. This chain uses TRBV7-6 with TRBJ2-5, with 10 bases lining up with TRBD1. The germline CDR1 and CDR2 sequences are SGHVS and FNYEAQ. The CDR3 runs to 16 residues. Trimming at V came to 5 bases and at J to 5 bases, leaving 11 bases not matched to a gene. As DNA, the CDR3 is TGTGCCAGCAGCCAGAGAGGGGACAGGGGTTTGGAGACCCAGTACTTC. Residues: CASSQRGDRGLETQYF.

CDR3 in DNA: TGTGCCAGCAGCCCCCGGACGGTTTCTGGGGCCAACGTCCTGACTTTC. This translates into CASSPRTVSGANVLTF. The chain links TRBV7-2 to TRBJ2-6; D is ambiguous. The CDR3 runs to 16 residues. With 5 bases removed from V and 1 base from J, the gap between germline ends came to 12 bases. The germline gives CDR1 SGHTA, CDR2 FQGNSA.

This clonotype has only a few counts. The V and J genes are TRBV11-2 and TRBJ2-4, with D unresolved. From germline, CDR1 is SGHAT and CDR2 FQNNGV. V gave up 5 bases and J gave up 9 bases, with 17 bases separating them. The length of the CDR3 is 14 residues. The CDR3 DNA is TGTGCCAGCAGCCCAGGACCGACAATCGGCATTCAGTACTTC. As protein: CASSPGPTIGIQYF.

This clonotype occurred many times. V and J are TRBV20-1 and TRBJ2-7, with a possible D match to TRBD1 (5 bases). Germline CDR1 and CDR2: DFQATT and SNEGSKA (reference sequence). V dropped 3 bases and J dropped 5 bases, with 11 bases sitting between them. This CDR3 region has 12 residues. In nucleotides, the CDR3 is TGCAGTGCTAGTCTCCAGGGCCACGAGCAGTACTTC. Encoded protein: CSASLQGHEQYF.

The V gene is TRBV5-1, the J gene TRBJ2-2; TRBD1 aligns across 7 bases. Germline V gives CDR1 SGHRS, CDR2 YFSETQ. The CDR3 loop spans 15 amino acids. V gave up 2 bases and J gave up 6 bases; unmatched junction bases: 7. The CDR3 is CASSFSGQSSGELFF. The CDR3 bases are TGCGCCAGCAGCTTCTCGGGACAGTCCTCCGGGGAGCTGTTTTTT.

The J gene is TRBJ2-7, the V gene TRBV7-3, with a possible D match to TRBD2 (5 bases). Trimming took 5 bases from V and 1 from J, leaving 9 bases between them. CDR1 SGHTA and CDR2 FQGTGA come from the germline V gene. The CDR3 length is 13 residues. The CDR3 sequence is CASSAGVSYEQYF. As DNA, the CDR3 is TGTGCCAGCAGCGCCGGGGTTTCCTACGAGCAGTACTTC.

This clonotype was detected a few times. This sequence joins TRBV27 and TRBJ1-5, with no clear D. Trimming pared 10 bases from V and 5 bases from J, leaving 12 bases between. The length of the CDR3 is 12 residues. In germline, CDR1 is MNHEY, CDR2 SMNVEV (reference sequence). CDR3 protein: CATFLPHQPQHF. The DNA for the CDR3 is TGTGCCACCTTTTTACCACATCAGCCCCAGCATTTT.

The table lists this clonotype with many counts. The chain has TRBV12-3 or TRBV12-4 and TRBJ2-1, with 10 positions matching TRBD2. CDR3 length: 14 amino acids. The ends lost 8 bases at V and 5 bases at J; junction bases unmatched: 6. This CDR3 is CASGSGGFHNEQFF. The CDR3 coding sequence is TGTGCCAGCGGTAGCGGGGGGTTCCACAATGAGCAGTTCTTC.

This chain links TRBV6-2 or TRBV6-3 with TRBJ2-2; no clear D gene. The V gene lost 6 bases and the J gene lost 4 bases, with 9 bases spanning the gap. The germline V gene encodes CDR1 MNHEY and CDR2 SVGEGT. This CDR3 is built from 13 residues. The CDR3 here is CASSQRPTGELFF. In nucleotides, the CDR3 is TGTGCCAGCAGCCAGCGCCCCACCGGGGAGCTGTTTTTT.

This clonotype was counted only a few times. The genes are TRBV5-5 and TRBJ1-4, with D uncertain. The CDR3 has 14 residues. CDR1 is SGHKS, CDR2 YYEKEE, per germline (reference sequence). Deletions cut 4 bases from V and 4 bases from J, with 11 bases between. The CDR3 sequence is CASSLKAFNEKLFF. Here the CDR3 DNA reads TGTGCCAGCAGCCTAAAAGCGTTTAATGAAAAACTGTTTTTT.

The sample holds a few counts of this clonotype. The chain links TRBV12-3 or TRBV12-4 to TRBJ1-6; D might be TRBD1 (6 bases). The CDR3 totals 14 residues. The V end was cut by 3 bases, the J end by 5 bases, with 8 bases between. As DNA, the CDR3 is TGTGCCAGCAGTTTGGGACACAATAATTCACCCCTCCACTTT. This translates into CASSLGHNNSPLHF.

V is TRBV7-2 and J is TRBJ1-3; 8 nucleotides line up with TRBD1. With V trimmed by 1 base and J by 7 bases, 6 bases remained unmatched. The length of the CDR3 is 15 residues. Germline V gives CDR1 SGHTA, CDR2 FQGNSA. DNA of the CDR3: TGTGCCAGCAGCTTAGTTTCAGGGGGCGGGAACACCATATATTTT. This translates into CASSLVSGGGNTIYF.

Concerning this clonotype itself: A read error is possible here, since a much larger clone lies one base away. This chain joins TRBV10-3 and TRBJ2-3; 9 nucleotides line up with TRBD2. This CDR3 is 17 amino acids long. Germline V CDR1 and CDR2: ENHRY, SYGVKD. Here the CDR3 reads CAISEQSSGTYTDTQNF. CDR3 DNA sequence: TGTGCCATCAGTGAGCAGTCTAGCGGGACGTACACAGATACGCAGAATTTT.

This clonotype was picked up a small number of times. J is TRBJ2-1 and V is TRBV7-2, with 10 bases lining up with TRBD2. The ends lost 4 bases at V and 8 bases at J; junction bases unmatched: 11. Germline V gene sequence: CDR1 SGHTA, CDR2 FQGNSA. This CDR3 has 16 amino acids. Here the CDR3 DNA reads TGTGCCAGCAGCTCCCTGGCTAGCGGGAGTGGGGATGAGCAGTTCTTC. Encoded protein: CASSSLASGSGDEQFF.

This clonotype has a handful of counts. The chain has TRBV5-1 and TRBJ1-3; maybe TRBD1 (5 bases). Trimming took 5 bases from V and 0 from J, leaving 12 bases between them. The CDR3 spans 15 residues. Germline loops: CDR1 SGHRS, CDR2 YFSETQ. CDR3 DNA: TGCGCCAGCAGAATGACAGACTCCTCTGGAAACACCATATATTTT. It encodes CASRMTDSSGNTIYF.

This clonotype has at least ten counts. This rearrangement joins TRBV28 to TRBJ2-7; 9 nucleotides agree with TRBD1. The germline CDR1 and CDR2 sequences are MDHEN and SYDVKM. This CDR3 is 15 amino acids long. The V segment lost 6 bases and the J segment 0 bases; nucleotides outside the gene matches: 6. The CDR3 region is CASSIGQGTSYEQYF. The DNA of the CDR3 is TGTGCCAGCAGCATCGGACAGGGGACCTCCTACGAGCAGTACTTC.

This clonotype was detected a few times. This sequence joins TRBV18 and TRBJ1-1; TRBD1 aligns across 7 bases. Germline-derived CDR1 and CDR2 are KGHSH and LQKENI. J lost 2 bases, V lost 2 bases, and 5 bases had no gene match. The CDR3 has 15 amino acids. The CDR3 sequence: CASSPGRGSNTEAFF. CDR3 nucleotide sequence: TGTGCCAGCTCACCAGGCAGGGGGTCTAACACTGAAGCTTTCTTT. Complete variable domain (other parts from reference TRBV18 and TRBJ1-1): NAGVMQNPRHLVRRRGQEARLRCSPMKGHSHVYWYRQLPEEGLKFMVYLQKENIIDESGMPKERFSAEFPKEGPSILRIQQVVRGDSAAYFCASSPGRGSNTEAFFGQGTRLTVV.

The rearrangement links TRBV20-1 to TRBJ2-3; 12 bases match TRBD2. V was clipped by 1 base and J by 4 bases; unmatched bases: 9. CDR3 size: 17 residues. Germline lookup yields CDR1 DFQATT and CDR2 SNEGSKA (reference sequence). Written as DNA, the CDR3 is TGCAGTGCTAGAGGGGGTCTAGCGGGGGGGCCCCCAGATACGCAGTATTTT. It encodes CSARGGLAGGPPDTQYF.